Each of the 18 T cell receptor beta chains below was sequenced from the same sample in a study of blood T cell repertoires in COVID-19. Measured with immunoSEQ multiplex PCR; TCRdb has only the in-frame clones, and not every one. The table records 190,000 or so clones, roughly 94% of them present only once. The sample was peripheral blood. The receptors derive from a young man with COVID-19, enrolled during active disease.

The J gene is TRBJ2-7, the V gene TRBV7-6, with a weak D call TRBD2 (6 bases). The germline CDR1 and CDR2 sequences are SGHVS and FNYEAQ. This CDR3 comprises 16 residues. V lost 2 bases and J lost 0, with 14 bases in between. The CDR3 nucleotides are TGTGCCAGCAGCTTAAGTGCGGGGCAGAGCTCCTACGAGCAGTACTTC. Encoded protein: CASSLSAGQSSYEQYF.

The V gene is TRBV5-1, the J gene TRBJ2-7; perhaps TRBD2 as D (6 bases). Germline CDR1 SGHRS, CDR2 YFSETQ. The CDR3 runs to 16 residues. V was pared by 0 bases and J by 1 base, with 14 bases between. The CDR3 sequence is CASSLGLSGLSYEQYF. In DNA, the CDR3 is TGCGCCAGCAGCTTGGGTCTTAGCGGACTTTCCTACGAGCAGTACTTC.

This rearrangement joins TRBV9 to TRBJ1-5; D perhaps matches TRBD1 (5 bases). V was clipped by 0 bases and J by 3 bases, with 13 bases between them. Germline loops: CDR1 SGDLS, CDR2 YYNGEE. CDR3 size: 16 residues. The CDR3 is CASSVGGSGNNQPQHF. The CDR3 DNA reads TGTGCCAGCAGCGTAGGTGGTTCAGGGAACAATCAGCCCCAGCATTTT.

The chain combines TRBV28 with TRBJ1-1; 9 positions match TRBD1. Germline-derived CDR1 and CDR2 are MDHEN and SYDVKM. V gave up 6 bases and J gave up 5 bases; unmatched junction bases: 4. The CDR3 is 13 residues long. The CDR3 DNA is TGTGCCAGCAGCTTGACAGGGGGAACTGAAGCTTTCTTT. Its translation is CASSLTGGTEAFF.

A single count supports this clone. The chain links TRBV5-1 to TRBJ1-1, with D perhaps matching TRBD1 (6 bases). V lost 3 bases and J lost 5, with 17 bases in between. From germline, CDR1 is SGHRS and CDR2 YFSETQ. This CDR3 has 15 amino acids. The CDR3 sequence: CASSSNTPTGTEAFF. The CDR3 DNA is TGCGCCAGCAGCTCTAACACCCCAACAGGGACTGAAGCTTTCTTT.

V and J are TRBV6-5 and TRBJ2-5, with D maybe TRBD1 (5 bases). This CDR3 region has 13 residues. Germline V gene data show CDR1 as MNHEY and CDR2 as SVGAGI. The ends were cut back, 5 bases at V and 2 bases at J, with 9 bases in the middle. CDR3 loop: CASSPPGQETQYF. CDR3 bases: TGTGCCAGCAGTCCCCCAGGGCAAGAGACCCAGTACTTC.

V usage is TRBV12-3 or TRBV12-4 and J usage is TRBJ2-6; maybe TRBD2 (6 bases). V was pared by 3 bases and J by 15 bases, with 12 bases between. The CDR3 has 12 residues. The DNA for the CDR3 is TGTGCCAGCAGTTTTACTGAGGAGGGCCTGACTTTC. Amino acids: CASSFTEEGLTF.

The chain recombines TRBV6-5 with TRBJ1-6; D may be TRBD1 (5 bases). The CDR3 loop spans 14 amino acids. Trimming stripped 7 bases from V and 6 bases from J, with 13 bases between. Germline V gene sequence: CDR1 MNHEY, CDR2 SVGAGI. The CDR3 protein is CASKAGTFNSPLHF. DNA for the CDR3: TGTGCCAGCAAGGCAGGGACTTTTAATTCACCCCTCCACTTT.

J is TRBJ1-3 and V is TRBV5-5; D is possibly TRBD1 (6 bases). Germline CDR1 and CDR2: SGHKS and YYEKEE (reference sequence). V lost 0 bases and J 2 bases, leaving 9 bases between the germline ends. The CDR3 has 15 amino acids. DNA for the CDR3: TGTGCCAGCAGCTTGGTGGGGGCGGCTGGAAACACCATATATTTT. As protein: CASSLVGAAGNTIYF.

V usage is TRBV4-2 and J usage is TRBJ1-2; D unclear. This CDR3 has 16 residues. The germline CDR1 and CDR2 sequences are LGHNA and YNFKEQ. V was pared by 4 bases and J by 2 bases, with 17 bases between. The CDR3 loop is CASSPFRHDDNYGYTF. CDR3 bases: TGTGCCAGCAGCCCTTTTAGACATGATGACAACTATGGCTACACCTTC.

The chain has TRBV7-2 and TRBJ2-3; 7 nucleotides match TRBD2. Per the germline V gene, CDR1 is SGHTA and CDR2 is FQGNSA. The CDR3 consists of 15 residues. V shed 5 bases, J shed 2 bases, and the junction held 7 bases outside the gene matches. The CDR3 loop is CASSIAAGNTDTQYF. The DNA of the CDR3 is TGTGCCAGCAGCATCGCAGCGGGGAACACAGATACGCAGTATTTT.

The V and J genes are TRBV6-5 and TRBJ1-1; 9 nucleotides line up with TRBD1. Germline values: CDR1 MNHEY, CDR2 SVGAGI. V was pared by 6 bases and J by 10 bases, with 6 bases of the junction left unmatched. This CDR3 is built from 12 residues. The CDR3 nucleotides are TGTGCCAGCAGACTCGGACAGGGGCTAGCTTTCTTT. Translation gives CASRLGQGLAFF.

The genes are TRBV30 and TRBJ2-1, with D maybe TRBD2 (7 bases). Trimming took 7 bases from V and 2 from J, leaving 9 bases between them. The CDR3 sequence is 12 residues long. Per germline, CDR1 GTSNPN and CDR2 SVGIG (reference sequence). This CDR3 is CASGGPYNEQFF. CDR3 nucleotides: TGTGCCTCCGGGGGGCCCTACAATGAGCAGTTCTTC.

The gene calls are TRBV6-5 and TRBJ1-6, with 9 bases fitting TRBD1. V shed 6 bases and J 7 bases; nucleotides not matched to a gene: 4. Germline-derived CDR1 and CDR2 are MNHEY and SVGAGI. CDR3 length: 14 residues. The CDR3 region has the DNA TGTGCCAGCAGACCCGGACAGGGGAATTCACCCCTCCACTTT. As protein: CASRPGQGNSPLHF.

The CDR3 loop reads CASSESGMKDTEAFF. The CDR3 DNA is TGCGCCAGCAGTGAGTCGGGCATGAAGGACACTGAAGCTTTCTTT. V gene TRBV10-2 combines with J gene TRBJ1-1; no definite D call. V gave up 0 bases and J gave up 3 bases, with 11 bases separating them. Germline V gene data show CDR1 as WSHSY and CDR2 as SAAADI. The CDR3 length is 15 residues.

V gene TRBV4-1 combines with J gene TRBJ2-1, with 9 bases identical to TRBD1. Germline-derived CDR1 and CDR2 are MGHRA and YSYEKL. After removal of 0 bases from V and 7 bases from J, the junction contained 13 bases not matched to a gene. This CDR3 comprises 18 residues. The CDR3: CASSQESTGGIMSNEQFF. The CDR3 DNA reads TGCGCCAGCAGCCAAGAATCGACAGGGGGTATAATGAGTAATGAGCAGTTCTTC.

The rearrangement links TRBV19 to TRBJ2-5; 8 positions agree with TRBD1. V dropped 5 bases and J dropped 1; count of bases not matched to a gene: 3. Germline-derived CDR1 and CDR2 are LNHDA and SQIVND (reference sequence). The CDR3 is 14 amino acids. The CDR3 is CASSADRAQETQYF. DNA of the CDR3: TGTGCCAGTAGTGCGGACAGGGCCCAAGAGACCCAGTACTTC.

The chain links TRBV3-1 (or the pseudogene TRBV3-2) to TRBJ2-2; 9 bases agree with TRBD2. Per the germline V gene, CDR1 is LGHDT and CDR2 is YNNKEL (reference sequence). V lost 11 bases, J lost 6 bases, and 19 bases stayed unmatched. The CDR3 has 17 residues. CDR3 in amino acids: CARRRPRGGAGPGELFF. Here the CDR3 DNA reads TGTGCCCGCCGCCGGCCTCGCGGGGGGGCCGGGCCCGGGGAGCTGTTTTTT.